The T cell receptor beta chain under discussion was sequenced for a study of blood T cells in healthy people across ages. The V and J ends lost 6 bases and 7 bases respectively, with 16 bases between them. CDR1 is MNHEY, CDR2 SVGEGT, per germline. The CDR3 consists of 15 residues. The use of a sample-barcoded 5' primer and a J-beta primer mix characterized a second PCR of about 7 to 12 cycles. TCRdb re-analysed the 5' RACE reads in MiXCR, keeping a single row per CDR3 protein. The sample lists under 750,000 distinct CDR3 sequences, around 48% occurring once. Sequenced material: blood. This sequence originates from a man older than 75 in good health. This chain links TRBV6-2 or TRBV6-3 with TRBJ1-6, with D hard to call. CDR3 residues: CASSPRTGSNSPLHF. The CDR3 coding sequence is TGTGCCAGCAGCCCCCGGACCGGTTCGAATTCACCCCTCCACTTT.